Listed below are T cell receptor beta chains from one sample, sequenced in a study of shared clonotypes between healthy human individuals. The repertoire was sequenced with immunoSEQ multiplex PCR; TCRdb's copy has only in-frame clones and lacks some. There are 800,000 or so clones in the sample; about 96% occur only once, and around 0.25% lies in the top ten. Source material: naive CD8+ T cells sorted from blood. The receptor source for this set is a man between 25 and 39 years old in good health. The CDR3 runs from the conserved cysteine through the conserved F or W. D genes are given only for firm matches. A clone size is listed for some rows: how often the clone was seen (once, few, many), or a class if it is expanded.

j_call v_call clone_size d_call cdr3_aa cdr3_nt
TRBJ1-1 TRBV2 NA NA CASNTGMNTEAFF TGTGCCAGCAATACAGGCATGAACACTGAAGCTTTCTTT
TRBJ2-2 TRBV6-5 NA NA CASSSGSWGTGELFF TGTGCCAGCAGTTCCGGGTCGTGGGGCACCGGGGAGCTGTTTTTT
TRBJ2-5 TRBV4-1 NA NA CASSLTQGEETQYF TGCGCCAGCAGCCTCACCCAGGGCGAAGAGACCCAGTACTTC
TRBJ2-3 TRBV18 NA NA CASSQSSTDTQYF TGTGCCAGCTCTCAATCTAGCACAGATACGCAGTATTTT
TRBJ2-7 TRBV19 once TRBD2 CASTAGTSGYEQYF TGTGCCAGTACTGCCGGGACTAGCGGCTACGAGCAGTACTTC
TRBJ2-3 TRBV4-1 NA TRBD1 CASSQEGQGLTDTQYF TGCGCCAGCAGCCAGGAGGGACAGGGGCTTACAGATACGCAGTATTTT
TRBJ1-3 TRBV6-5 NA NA CASRPTGLYGDTIYF TGTGCCAGCAGGCCGACAGGTCTTTATGGGGACACCATATATTTT
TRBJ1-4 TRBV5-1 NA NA CASTPRGDQNEKLFF TGCGCCAGCACCCCACGGGGGGACCAAAATGAAAAACTGTTTTTT
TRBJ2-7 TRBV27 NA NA CASSLGGGLRLEQYF TGTGCCAGCAGTTTAGGAGGGGGCCTCAGACTCGAGCAGTACTTC
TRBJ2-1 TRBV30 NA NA CAWSDGARFYNEQFF TGTGCCTGGAGTGATGGGGCTCGTTTTTACAATGAGCAGTTCTTC
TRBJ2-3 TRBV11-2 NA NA CASGLQSASTDTQYF TGTGCCAGCGGCTTACAATCCGCTAGCACAGATACGCAGTATTTT
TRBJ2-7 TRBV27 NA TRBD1 CASSPKDRLTSYEQYF TGTGCCAGCAGTCCAAAGGACAGGCTCACCTCCTACGAGCAGTACTTC
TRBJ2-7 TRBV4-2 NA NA CASSPNYRSSYEQYF TGTGCCAGCAGCCCAAACTACCGGAGCTCCTACGAGCAGTACTTC
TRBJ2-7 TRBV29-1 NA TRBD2 CSVRTSGSYEQYF TGCAGCGTTAGGACTAGCGGGTCCTACGAGCAGTACTTC
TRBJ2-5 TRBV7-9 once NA CASGAHQETQYF TGTGCCAGCGGGGCGCACCAAGAGACCCAGTACTTC
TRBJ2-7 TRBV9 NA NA CASKRASNLNEQYF TGTGCCAGTAAACGGGCTAGCAATCTCAACGAGCAGTACTTC
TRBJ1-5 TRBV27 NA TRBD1 CASSGTGISPQHF TGTGCCAGCAGCGGGACAGGCATTTCGCCCCAGCATTTT
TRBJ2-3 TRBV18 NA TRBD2 CASSPPRSGSVTDTQYF TGTGCCAGCTCACCACCTCGAAGCGGGAGTGTTACAGATACGCAGTATTTT
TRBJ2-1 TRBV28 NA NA CASSTRQRGDEQFF TGTGCCAGCAGTACGCGACAGCGTGGCGATGAGCAGTTCTTC
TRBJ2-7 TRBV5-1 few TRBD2 CASSLVASGSYEQYF TGCGCCAGCAGCTTGGTTGCTAGCGGTTCCTACGAGCAGTACTTC
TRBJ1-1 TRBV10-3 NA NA CAISESGSDTEAFF TGTGCCATCAGTGAATCAGGCTCCGACACTGAAGCTTTCTTT
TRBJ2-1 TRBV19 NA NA CASSIISDRNEQFF TGTGCCAGTAGTATCATAAGTGATCGCAATGAGCAGTTCTTC
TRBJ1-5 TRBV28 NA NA CASSPGRYQPQHF TGTGCCAGCAGTCCCGGACGTTATCAGCCCCAGCATTTT
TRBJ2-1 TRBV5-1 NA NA CASSSPGGTGEVGKYNEQFF TGCGCCAGCAGCTCGCCGGGCGGGACGGGAGAGGTGGGCAAATACAATGAGCAGTTCTTC
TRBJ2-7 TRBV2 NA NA CASSELGRSREQYF TGTGCCAGCAGTGAACTGGGCCGCTCTCGCGAGCAGTACTTC
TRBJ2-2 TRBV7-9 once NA CASTSGSGTGELFF TGTGCCAGCACTTCCGGGAGTGGGACCGGGGAGCTGTTTTTT
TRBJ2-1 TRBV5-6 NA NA CASSSYFSGETYNEQFF TGTGCCAGCAGCTCTTACTTCAGTGGGGAAACCTACAATGAGCAGTTCTTC
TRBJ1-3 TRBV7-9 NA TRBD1 CASGTGQDGNTIYF TGTGCCAGCGGAACCGGACAGGATGGAAACACCATATATTTT
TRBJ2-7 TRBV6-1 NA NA CAGGSSYEQYF TGTGCCGGGGGGTCTTCCTACGAGCAGTACTTC
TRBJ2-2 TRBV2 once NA CASSDLAGELFF TGTGCCAGCAGTGACTTAGCGGGGGAGCTGTTTTTT
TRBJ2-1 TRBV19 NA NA CASSAQGYNEQFF TGTGCCAGTAGTGCTCAGGGGTACAATGAGCAGTTCTTC
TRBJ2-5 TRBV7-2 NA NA CASEQVPSQETQYF TGTGCCAGCGAACAGGTGCCCTCCCAAGAGACCCAGTACTTC
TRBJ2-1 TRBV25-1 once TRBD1 CASSEASRGRAYNEQFF TGTGCCAGCAGTGAAGCCTCCAGGGGGCGCGCCTACAATGAGCAGTTCTTC
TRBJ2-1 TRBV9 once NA CASILGGSYNEQFF TGTGCCAGCATTCTCGGGGGCTCCTACAATGAGCAGTTCTTC
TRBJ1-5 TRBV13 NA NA CASSLGDSGNQPQHF TGTGCCAGCAGCTTAGGGGACAGCGGGAATCAGCCCCAGCATTTT
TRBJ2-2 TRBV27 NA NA CASSWGSGTGELFF TGTGCCAGCAGTTGGGGTTCAGGCACCGGGGAGCTGTTTTTT
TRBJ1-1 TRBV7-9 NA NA CASSLPGKSRGEAFF TGTGCCAGCAGCTTACCGGGAAAGAGTAGAGGTGAAGCTTTCTTT
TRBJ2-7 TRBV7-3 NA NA CASSLMDTGEQYF TGTGCCAGCAGCTTAATGGACACGGGCGAGCAGTACTTC
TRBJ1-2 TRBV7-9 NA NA CASRGVANYGYTF TGTGCCAGCAGGGGTGTAGCTAACTATGGCTACACCTTC
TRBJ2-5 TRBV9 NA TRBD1 CASSVGRQGETQYF TGTGCCAGCAGCGTCGGCCGACAGGGGGAGACCCAGTACTTC
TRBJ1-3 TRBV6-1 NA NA CASKEIFRNTIYF TGTGCCAGCAAGGAAATATTTAGAAACACCATATATTTT
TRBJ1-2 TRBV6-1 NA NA CASSEAWGRPYGYTF TGTGCCAGCAGTGAAGCGTGGGGGCGGCCCTATGGCTACACCTTC
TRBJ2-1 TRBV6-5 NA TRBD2 CASSYGAGGPDNEQFF TGTGCCAGCAGTTACGGGGCGGGAGGGCCCGACAATGAGCAGTTCTTC